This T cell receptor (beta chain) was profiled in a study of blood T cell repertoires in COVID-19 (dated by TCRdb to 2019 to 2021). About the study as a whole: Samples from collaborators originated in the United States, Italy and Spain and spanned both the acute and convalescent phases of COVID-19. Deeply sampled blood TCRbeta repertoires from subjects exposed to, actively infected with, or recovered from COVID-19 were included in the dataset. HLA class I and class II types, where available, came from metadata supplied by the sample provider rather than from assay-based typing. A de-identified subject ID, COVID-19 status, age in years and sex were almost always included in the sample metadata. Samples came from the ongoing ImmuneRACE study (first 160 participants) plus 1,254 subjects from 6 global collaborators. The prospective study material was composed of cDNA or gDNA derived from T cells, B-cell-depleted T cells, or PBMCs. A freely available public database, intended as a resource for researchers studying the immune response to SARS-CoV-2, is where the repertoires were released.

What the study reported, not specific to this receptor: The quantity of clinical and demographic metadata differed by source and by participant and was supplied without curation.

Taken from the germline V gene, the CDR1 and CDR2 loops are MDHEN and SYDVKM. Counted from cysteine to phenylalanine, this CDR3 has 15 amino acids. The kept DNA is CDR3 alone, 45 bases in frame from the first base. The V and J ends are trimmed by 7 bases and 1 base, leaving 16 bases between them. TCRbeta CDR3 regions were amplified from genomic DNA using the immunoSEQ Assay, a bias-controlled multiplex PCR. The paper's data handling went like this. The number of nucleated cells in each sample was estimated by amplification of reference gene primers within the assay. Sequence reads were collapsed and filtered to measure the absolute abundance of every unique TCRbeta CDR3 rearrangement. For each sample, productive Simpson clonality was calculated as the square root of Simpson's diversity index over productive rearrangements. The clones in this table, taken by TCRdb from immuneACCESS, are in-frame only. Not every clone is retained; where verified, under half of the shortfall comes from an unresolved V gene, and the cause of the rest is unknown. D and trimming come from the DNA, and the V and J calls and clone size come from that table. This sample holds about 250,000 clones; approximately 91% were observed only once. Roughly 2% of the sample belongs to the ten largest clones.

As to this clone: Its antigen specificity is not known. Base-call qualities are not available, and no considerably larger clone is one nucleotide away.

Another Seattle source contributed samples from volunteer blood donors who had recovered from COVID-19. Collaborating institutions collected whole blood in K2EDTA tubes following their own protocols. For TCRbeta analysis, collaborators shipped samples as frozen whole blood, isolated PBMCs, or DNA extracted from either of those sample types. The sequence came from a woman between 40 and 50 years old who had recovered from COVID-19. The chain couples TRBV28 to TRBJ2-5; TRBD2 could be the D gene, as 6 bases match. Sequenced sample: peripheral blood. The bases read TGTGCCAGCACCTTGGGGGGACTCAGCCAAGAGACCCAGTACTTC. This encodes CASTLGGLSQETQYF.